A selection of T cell receptor beta chains follows, all from one sample in a study of neurological immune-mediated disorders. Via MiXCR, TCRdb re-called the 5' RACE reads, giving one row per CDR3 protein. The data hold around 67,000 distinct CDR3 sequences, with less than 5.5% observed a single time. The sample comprised PBMCs. All receptors derive from a man in his late teens or twenties with multiple sclerosis. CDR3s include the opening cysteine and the closing phenylalanine or tryptophan. The D gene is left open where the match is weak. Not every row has a clone size; where given, it reads once, few, many or a size class.

>TRBJ1-2|TRBV20-1|NA|14|many
CSADRDGENYGYTF
TGCAGTGCGGACCGGGACGGGGAAAACTATGGCTACACCTTC
>TRBJ2-7|TRBV10-3|TRBD1|17|many
CAISGDPKTGGAYEQYF
TGTGCCATCAGTGGCGATCCGAAGACAGGGGGAGCCTACGAGCAGTACTTC
>TRBJ1-5|TRBV7-8|NA|16|many
CASTMGGATSNQPQNF
TGTGCCAGCACCATGGGGGGGGCTACGAGCAATCAGCCCCAGAATTTT
>TRBJ2-1|TRBV24-1|NA|16|many
CATSDLQAQGYNEQFF
TGTGCCACCAGTGATTTGCAAGCCCAGGGGTACAATGAGCAGTTCTTC
>TRBJ2-1|TRBV20-1|TRBD2|16|many
CSARVVAGGKYNEQFF
TGCAGTGCTAGAGTCGTGGCGGGGGGAAAGTACAATGAGCAGTTCTTC
>TRBJ2-1|TRBV3-1|NA|17|many
CASSQDGSAVAKNEQFF
TGTGCCAGCAGCCAAGATGGGAGTGCGGTCGCTAAGAATGAGCAGTTCTTC
>TRBJ2-3|TRBV29-1|TRBD1|16|many
CSVEDRSGQGTDTQYF
TGCAGCGTTGAAGATCGGTCGGGACAGGGCACAGATACGCAGTATTTT
>TRBJ2-3|TRBV5-1|NA|10|many
CASSPYTQYF
TGCGCCAGCAGCCCATATACGCAGTATTTT
>TRBJ1-3|TRBV5-1|NA|16|many
CASSLATRRSGNTIYF
TGCGCCAGCAGCTTGGCCACTCGAAGATCTGGAAACACCATATATTTT
>TRBJ2-7|TRBV20-1|NA|14|many
CSANTPLSSYEQYF
TGCAGTGCTAATACACCTTTAAGCTCCTACGAGCAGTACTTC
>TRBJ2-3|TRBV7-7|NA|15|NA
CASSAGAARTDTQYF
TGTGCTAGCAGCGCCGGTGCTGCTCGCACAGATACGCAGTATTTT
>TRBJ1-6|TRBV27|NA|16|many
CASSPPPGNYNSPLHF
TGTGCCAGCAGCCCCCCTCCAGGGAACTATAATTCACCCCTCCACTTT
>TRBJ2-7|TRBV20-1|NA|13|many
CSASGSRSYEQYF
TGCAGTGCTAGCGGGAGTCGTTCTTACGAGCAGTACTTC
>TRBJ1-5|TRBV7-2|TRBD1|13|many
CASSSTGNQPQHF
TGTGCCAGCAGCTCGACAGGGAATCAGCCCCAGCATTTT
>TRBJ2-2|TRBV9|TRBD2|16|many
CASSASSGISTGELFF
TGTGCCAGCAGCGCATCGAGCGGGATATCCACCGGGGAGCTGTTTTTT
>TRBJ1-6|TRBV20-1|TRBD1|14|few
CSARQDREVSPLNF
TGCAGTGCTAGACAGGACAGGGAGGTTTCACCCCTCAACTTT
>TRBJ2-5|TRBV5-5|TRBD1|14|many
CASGTGGHQETQYF
TGTGCCAGCGGAACAGGGGGTCACCAAGAGACCCAGTACTTC
>TRBJ2-7|TRBV11-2|TRBD1|16|many
CASSSIRTGISYEQYF
TGTGCCAGCAGCTCTATTCGGACAGGGATCTCCTACGAGCAGTACTTC
>TRBJ2-6|TRBV5-8|NA|16|many
CASSSTGPSGANVLTF
TGTGCCAGCAGCTCCACAGGGCCCTCTGGGGCCAACGTCCTGACTTTC
>TRBJ2-7|TRBV5-1|NA|22|few
CASSFETRYQVHQGTRNYEQYF
TGCGCCAGCAGCTTCGAGACCCGGTACCAAGTACACCAGGGTACGAGAAACTACGAGCAGTACTTC
>TRBJ2-7|TRBV20-1|NA|14|many
CSARDPQVGYEQYF
TGCAGTGCTAGAGATCCGCAGGTGGGCTACGAGCAGTACTTC
>TRBJ2-7|TRBV27|NA|15|many
CASSRTAYPSYEQYF
TGTGCCAGCAGTCGGACAGCGTACCCCTCCTACGAGCAGTACTTC
>TRBJ2-1|TRBV20-1|TRBD2|14|NA
CSASRLAGYNEQFF
TGCAGTGCTAGCCGACTAGCGGGGTACAATGAGCAGTTCTTC
>TRBJ2-1|TRBV20-1|TRBD2|19|many
CSATKFPGPGGGLINEQFF
TGCAGTGCCACCAAATTTCCTGGACCGGGAGGCGGATTAATCAATGAGCAGTTCTTC
>TRBJ2-2|TRBV12-3/TRBV12-4|NA|15|many
CASSLARMDTGELFF
TGTGCCAGCAGTTTAGCCCGAATGGATACCGGGGAGCTGTTTTTT
>TRBJ2-1|TRBV20-1|TRBD2|13|many
CSAWDYNYNEQFF
TGCAGTGCCTGGGACTATAACTACAATGAGCAGTTCTTC
>TRBJ2-1|TRBV7-3|TRBD1|15|many
CASSPRAGGKNEQFF
TGTGCCAGCAGCCCGCGGGCAGGGGGCAAAAATGAGCAGTTCTTC
>TRBJ1-4|TRBV5-1|NA|15|NA
CASSLGPATNEKLFF
TGCGCCAGCAGCTTGGGGCCCGCAACTAATGAAAAACTGTTTTTT
>TRBJ1-5|TRBV13|NA|14|few
CASSTGQYNQPQHF
TGTGCCAGCAGCACTGGACAGTACAATCAGCCCCAGCATTTT
>TRBJ2-7|TRBV7-9|NA|14|many
CASSLVGRPYEQYF
TGTGCCAGCAGCTTAGTGGGTAGGCCCTACGAGCAGTACTTC
>TRBJ1-6|TRBV20-1|TRBD1|13|few
CSAKTGLTSPLHF
TGCAGTGCAAAGACAGGGCTCACTTCACCCCTCCACTTT
>TRBJ1-1|TRBV3-1|NA|13|few
CASSPGPHTEAFF
TGTGCCAGCAGCCCAGGGCCCCACACTGAAGCTTTCTTT
>TRBJ2-1|TRBV7-2|TRBD2|13|many
CASSSNRGGEQFF
TGTGCCAGCAGCTCAAATCGGGGGGGTGAGCAGTTCTTC
>TRBJ2-1|TRBV15|NA|15|many
CATSSKGSPYNEQFF
TGTGCCACCAGCAGTAAGGGGAGTCCCTACAATGAGCAGTTCTTC
>TRBJ2-1|TRBV5-4|TRBD1|12|many
CASSPGGGEQFF
TGTGCCAGCAGCCCAGGGGGCGGGGAGCAGTTCTTC
>TRBJ2-3|TRBV20-1|TRBD1|13|many
CSAPTGVTDTQYF
TGCAGTGCGCCGACAGGGGTCACAGATACGCAGTATTTT
>TRBJ1-1|TRBV14|NA|13|many
CASSQGRGAGAFF
TGTGCCAGCAGTCAAGGGAGAGGGGCCGGGGCTTTCTTT
>TRBJ2-1|TRBV7-6|NA|14|NA
CASSRFERADEQFF
TGTGCCAGCAGCCGGTTTGAAAGGGCAGATGAGCAGTTCTTC
>TRBJ2-1|TRBV7-9|TRBD2|15|many
CASSSGTSGSHEQFF
TGTGCCAGCAGCTCCGGGACTAGCGGGTCCCATGAGCAGTTCTTC
>TRBJ1-5|TRBV5-1|NA|15|many
CASSFPLGANQPQHF
TGCGCCAGCAGCTTCCCCCTGGGAGCTAATCAGCCCCAGCATTTT
>TRBJ2-6|TRBV28|NA|17|many
CASSSIRQSSGANVLTF
TGTGCCAGCAGTTCAATACGTCAAAGCTCTGGGGCCAACGTCCTGACTTTC
>TRBJ1-2|TRBV18|TRBD1|14|many
CASSPEGQGSGYTF
TGTGCCAGCTCACCCGAGGGACAGGGAAGTGGCTACACCTTC
>TRBJ1-2|TRBV24-1|NA|13|many
CATRRTESGGYTF
TGTGCCACCAGAAGAACAGAGTCCGGAGGCTACACCTTC
>TRBJ2-7|TRBV5-1|NA|14|many
CASSLAGRNYEQYF
TGCGCCAGCAGCTTGGCGGGAAGAAACTACGAGCAGTACTTC
>TRBJ1-1|TRBV5-1|NA|11|many
CASSYGTEAFF
TGCGCCAGCAGCTATGGGACTGAAGCTTTCTTT
>TRBJ2-6|TRBV6-2/TRBV6-3|NA|21|many
CASSYSIRLRFVTSGANVLTF
TGTGCCAGCAGTTACTCGATTCGGTTGAGGTTTGTTACTTCTGGGGCCAACGTCCTGACTTTC
>TRBJ2-3|TRBV5-6|NA|16|few
CASSLGPGLGTDTQYF
TGTGCCAGCAGCTTGGGCCCGGGCCTAGGAACAGATACGCAGTATTTT
>TRBJ2-2|TRBV20-1|NA|15|few
CSARENLRNTGELFF
TGCAGTGCTAGAGAGAATCTGAGGAACACCGGGGAGCTGTTTTTT
>TRBJ2-1|TRBV10-3|NA|16|many
CAISAGRQLLYNEQFF
TGTGCCATCAGTGCGGGGCGACAACTTCTATACAATGAGCAGTTCTTC
>TRBJ2-1|TRBV20-1|NA|13|many
CSANLPNYNEQFF
TGCAGTGCAAACCTCCCTAACTACAATGAGCAGTTCTTC
>TRBJ2-1|TRBV5-1|NA|16|many
CASSLYSGVSYNEQFF
TGCGCCAGCAGCTTGTACTCAGGGGTCTCCTACAATGAGCAGTTCTTC
>TRBJ2-1|TRBV7-2|TRBD1|16|many
CASSLPLGQGGNEQFF
TGTGCCAGCAGCTTACCCCTGGGACAGGGAGGGAATGAGCAGTTCTTC
>TRBJ1-1|TRBV6-1|NA|15|many
CASSDRVGVRTEAFF
TGTGCCAGCAGTGATAGAGTCGGGGTACGCACTGAAGCTTTCTTT
>TRBJ2-1|TRBV20-1|TRBD1|11|many
CSATGLNEQFF
TGCAGTGCGACAGGGTTAAATGAGCAGTTCTTC
>TRBJ2-7|TRBV5-1|NA|13|many
CASSLDNGYEQYF
TGCGCCAGCAGCTTGGATAACGGCTACGAGCAGTACTTC
>TRBJ1-4|TRBV5-1|TRBD1|15|NA
CASSLGDRVGEKLFF
TGCGCCAGCAGCTTGGGGGACAGGGTCGGGGAAAAACTGTTTTTT
>TRBJ2-1|TRBV20-1|TRBD1|16|many
CSARDPDRGSYNEQFF
TGCAGTGCTAGAGATCCTGACAGGGGGTCCTACAATGAGCAGTTCTTC
>TRBJ2-7|TRBV5-1|NA|12|many
CASSFGEYEQYF
TGCGCCAGCAGCTTTGGAGAGTACGAGCAGTACTTC
>TRBJ1-5|TRBV7-2|NA|16|NA
CASSLGLSGSNQPQHF
TGTGCCAGCAGCTTAGGGTTGTCAGGGAGCAATCAGCCCCAGCATTTT